The source of this T cell receptor (beta chain) is a study of blood T cell repertoires in COVID-19. Between the trimmed V and J ends, which lost 3 bases and 2 bases, there was a span of 7 bases. The CDR3 contains 13 residues. Germline V lookup: CDR1 SEHNR, CDR2 FQNEAQ (reference sequence). In the authors' workflow: Estimated nucleated cell counts came from reference gene primer amplification. Sequencing used immunoSEQ multiplex PCR; TCRdb keeps in-frame clones, though not all of them. The V and J calls and clone size were taken over from that table, and D and trimming were inferred from the DNA. The sample includes some 240,000 clones, 84% of them seen just once.

The material sequenced was peripheral blood. This receptor was obtained from a man over 45 with active or convalescent COVID-19. V is TRBV7-9 and J is TRBJ1-2; D gene ambiguous. The CDR3 DNA is TGTGCCAGCAGCTTTCCCCTCAACTATGGCTACACCTTC. Translated, it gives CASSFPLNYGYTF. Full variable domain (missing parts from reference TRBV7-9 and TRBJ1-2): DTGVSQNPRHKITKRGQNVTFRCDPISEHNRLYWYRQTLGQGPEFLTYFQNEAQLEKSRLLSDRFSAERPKGSFSTLEIQRTEQGDSAMYLCASSFPLNYGYTFGSGTRLTVV.